This T cell receptor beta chain was retrieved from a study of a mutant IDH1 vaccine in newly diagnosed glioma (dated by TCRdb to the early 2020s). Regarding the research as a whole: Eight vaccinations were administered to patients in weeks 1, 3, 5, 7, 11, 15, 19 and 23, corresponding to visits V03 through V10. Vaccination started 4-6 weeks after radiotherapy alone, or was given together with temozolomide cycles in the groups whose treatment included chemotherapy. Of the roughly 32 treated patients, about 62% were male and around 38% were female, and a mean age of roughly 41 years was recorded. Prior to enrollment, patients had been given standard therapy consisting of radiotherapy alone, temozolomide alone, or radiochemotherapy with temozolomide, with the combination given to most patients. Peripheral blood was collected at six visits: V03 (baseline), V05, V07, V10, V12 and V13. For exploratory analyses, some 24 treated patients had longitudinal TCRB deep sequencing done wherever samples were available.

The V end loses 6 bases and the J end loses 2 bases, and a stretch of 2 bases separates them. CDR1 MDHEN and CDR2 SYDVKM are derived from the germline V gene. The CDR3 sequence holds 11 residues, the cysteine and phenylalanine included. Only the CDR3 DNA stays, 33 bases, in frame from base 1. The library was prepared using the immunoSEQ multiplex PCR assay. The hsTCRB Kit was used according to the manufacturer's protocol to amplify rearranged TCR beta chain sequences. TCRB libraries were sequenced on an Illumina MiSeq. As for the original processing: The proprietary platform of the kit vendor was used for demultiplexing, trimming and gene mapping. TCRdb retrieved this table from immuneACCESS and kept in-frame rearrangements only. Not all clones are present; in checked studies, unresolved V genes account for under half, and no reason is known for the remainder. That table gives V, J and clone size, and the DNA gave D and trimming. The sample table records around 41,000 clones; around 78% of these occur just once. The ten biggest clones cover around 6.9% of the sample.

In light of the paper, this sample's time point label describes: week 23, last vaccination. A 20-mer mutant IDH1 peptide at 300 micrograms in Montanide made up each vaccine dose, which was injected subcutaneously together with topical imiquimod. Donors had newly diagnosed WHO grade 3 or 4 IDH1-mutant astrocytomas with loss of nuclear ATRX. The samples were drawn from NOA16, a multicentre, single-arm, open-label phase I trial in Germany that tested a mutant IDH1 peptide vaccine in humans for the first time. Genomic DNA for TCRB sequencing was extracted from EDTA blood using the DNeasy Blood and Tissue Kit. Overall study results and their limits: No apparent relationship was observed between pseudoprogression and alterations in the top peripheral T cell clonotypes detected by TCRB sequencing. According to the authors, sample limitations meant that analyses of patient blood samples could not be reproduced. PBMC samples for TCRB deep sequencing were selected based on availability. Immune responses induced by the vaccine were seen in more than 85% of patients across multiple MHC alleles.

In the case of this clone: Its antigen is unknown. Per-nucleotide qualities are absent, and no much larger clonotype sits a single base away.

This TCR came from a woman between 35 and 50 years old with glioma. Some clones in this sample may be carry-over from other donors' samples. The sample consisted of PBMCs, taken from a glioma patient whose treatment included an IDH1 peptide vaccine. The receptor chain draws on TRBV28 and TRBJ1-5, with no confident D gene call. The DNA is TGTGCCAGCAGCCGCAATCAGCCCCAGCATTTT. Its coded protein is CASSRNQPQHF. Joined to the reference TRBV28 and TRBJ1-5 proteins, this CDR3 gives the full variable domain: DVKVTQSSRYLVKRTGEKVFLECVQDMDHENMFWYRQDPGLGLRLIYFSYDVKMKEKGDIPEGYSVSREKKERFSLILESASTNQTSMYLCASSRNQPQHFGDGTRLSIL.